This TCR beta chain was recorded in a study of T cell repertoires in aging, cancer and after chemotherapy (dated by TCRdb to about 2019). Background on the whole study: The donors fell into six age groups ranging from 30 or younger to 70 or older, and each group had at least three individuals. A cohort of over 200 cancer patients (approximately 92 with hematological and around 130 with solid cancers) was assembled, and 95 to 100 healthy donors were included as a reference group. In the solid tumor group, paired pre- and post-chemotherapy samples were obtained from brain tumor (glioblastoma) patients receiving temozolomide-based therapy. In total, the full dataset held 10 million or so TCR reads. To look at immunoaging and at how T cells reconstitute after chemotherapy, the study profiled TCR beta repertoires in peripheral blood from both healthy donors and cancer patients.

Overall results and qualifications from the work: In both cancer cohorts, the median generation probability rose over the chemotherapy interval, which suggests that the repertoire was reconstituted through rebound thymic output. Untreated patients with hematological or solid cancers showed significantly lower blood TCR diversity and higher clonality than age-matched healthy donors. In healthy donors, the decline in TCR diversity with age was mainly explained by loss of richness, whereas in cancer patients loss of evenness was also found to contribute. The authors noted that the repertoire data do not allow conclusions about immunological memory after chemotherapy.

TCR beta rearrangements were amplified from genomic DNA extracted from peripheral blood rather than from sorted cells or RNA. V loses 4 bases of germline sequence and J loses 7 bases, and the interval between the two ends is 13 bases. CDR1 SEHNR and CDR2 FQNEAQ are derived from the germline V gene (reference sequence). Spanning cysteine to phenylalanine, the CDR3 consists of 13 amino acids. Just CDR3 DNA is preserved here, 39 bases in frame from base 1. About this clonotype itself: Its antigen remains unidentified. This may be a read error, as it is one base from a much larger clone.

Using a mixed TRB-A/B primer pool, multiplex touch-down PCR amplified rearranged TRB sequences covering the V, D and J segments. Illumina adapters and sample indices were added to the amplicons in two consecutive PCR reactions performed with Phusion HS II polymerase. Amplicons were gel-purified with the NucleoSpin Gel and PCR Clean-up kit, then checked with Qubit and an Agilent 2100 Bioanalyzer. Sequencing of the libraries was done on an Illumina MiSeq with paired-end, single-indexed 600-cycle runs. In the original analysis: Processing of the TRB sequences was carried out with MiXCR versions 2.12 and 3.0.5. Each unique CDR3 nucleotide sequence counted as one clone, and only productive sequences with at least two reads were retained. Repertoire metrics included Shannon diversity, evenness, clonality (one minus evenness), and alpha-parameterized diversity profiles from alpha 0 to 5. The IGoR algorithm was used to calculate generation probabilities for clones in the paired samples taken before and after chemotherapy. TCRdb reran the public reads through fastp at Q25 and MiXCR, keeping productive beta chains. When rows share a CDR3 protein, they turn into one entry using the most common DNA and genes. The V and J calls and clone size come from TCRdb's table, not from the authors' own analysis. Across this sample there are more than 1,000 distinct CDR3 sequences, with under 30% seen only once. The top ten constitute 30% to 40% of the sample.

Sequencing was performed on blood. The chain links TRBV7-9 with TRBJ1-1, with an unclear D gene assignment. The sequence came from a human donor with a solid tumor. The DNA sequence reads TGTGCCAGCAGCTCGAGCAATTACAGTGAAGCTTTCTTT. This encodes CASSSSNYSEAFF.